The subject of this entry is one T cell receptor beta chain. Its specificity is not known. The libraries were made with immunoSEQ v3. Each library reached 1.5 million to 2.5 million read pairs, or 5-6 million at deep level. Assay: immunoSEQ multiplex PCR; the TCRdb copy retains only in-frame clones and omits some. The table shows approximately 45,000 clones, with 79% occurring only once. This CDR3 contains 14 residues. Trimming stripped 4 bases from V and 4 bases from J, with 15 bases between. CDR1 is SQVTM, CDR2 ANQGSEA, per germline. As for time point: pre-treatment sample, taken before nivolumab and TIL therapy. Patients were adults with stage 4 NSCLC. These data originate in a study of TIL therapy for anti-PD-1-resistant metastatic lung cancer. On the study more broadly: Tumors had a median PD-L1 proportion score of 6%. Study observations and caveats: The cohort had more treatment-naive, never-smoker and oncogene-addicted patients than typical.

The sequence came from a man in his sixties or seventies with non-small cell lung cancer. The chain is built from TRBV29-1 and TRBJ2-3, with TRBD2 as a possible D gene (6 bases). The material sequenced was blood, taken at baseline. CDR3 nucleotides: TGCAGCGTTGGTTCGAGGAGGGCCTCAGATACGCAGTATTTT. It codes for CSVGSRRASDTQYF.